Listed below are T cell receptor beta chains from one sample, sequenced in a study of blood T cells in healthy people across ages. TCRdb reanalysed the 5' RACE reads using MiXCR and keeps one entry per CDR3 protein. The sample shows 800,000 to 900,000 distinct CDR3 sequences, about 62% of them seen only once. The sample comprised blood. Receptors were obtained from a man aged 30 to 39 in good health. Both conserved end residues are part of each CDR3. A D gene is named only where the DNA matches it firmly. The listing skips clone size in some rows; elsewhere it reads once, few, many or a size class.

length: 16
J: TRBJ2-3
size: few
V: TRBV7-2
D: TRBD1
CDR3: CASSARQGRETDTQYF
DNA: TGTGCCAGCAGCGCCCGACAGGGGCGGGAAACAGATACGCAGTATTTT

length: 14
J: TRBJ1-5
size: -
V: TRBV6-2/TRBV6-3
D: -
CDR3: CASSPGNVDQPQHF
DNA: TGTGCCAGCAGTCCCGGGAACGTTGATCAGCCCCAGCATTTT

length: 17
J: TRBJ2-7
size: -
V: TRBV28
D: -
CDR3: CASSYPSGTVPTLEQYF
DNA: TGTGCCAGCAGTTACCCCTCCGGGACGGTGCCTACGTTGGAGCAGTACTTC

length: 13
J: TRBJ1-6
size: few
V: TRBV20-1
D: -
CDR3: CSGLGTKDSPLHF
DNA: TGCAGTGGCCTCGGGACAAAAGATTCACCCCTCCACTTT

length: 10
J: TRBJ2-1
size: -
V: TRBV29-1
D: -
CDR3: CSATYNEQFF
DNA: TGCAGCGCCACATACAATGAGCAGTTCTTC

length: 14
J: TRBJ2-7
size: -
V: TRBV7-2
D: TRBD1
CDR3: CASSFSGTGNEQYF
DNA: TGTGCCAGCAGCTTTTCCGGGACAGGGAACGAGCAGTACTTC

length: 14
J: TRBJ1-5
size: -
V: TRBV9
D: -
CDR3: CASSPDSYYQPQHF
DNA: TGTGCCAGCAGTCCGGACAGTTACTATCAGCCCCAGCATTTT

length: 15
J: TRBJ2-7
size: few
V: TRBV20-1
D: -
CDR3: CSASPPSGVSYEQYF
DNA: TGCAGTGCTAGTCCCCCGTCGGGAGTCTCCTACGAGCAGTACTTC

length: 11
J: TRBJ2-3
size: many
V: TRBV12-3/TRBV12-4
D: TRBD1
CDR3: CASSPQGVQYF
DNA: TGTGCCAGCAGCCCTCAGGGGGTCCAGTATTTT

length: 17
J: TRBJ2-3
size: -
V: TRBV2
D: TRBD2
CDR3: CASDPGLAGGEEDTQYF
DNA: TGTGCCAGCGATCCGGGACTAGCGGGGGGCGAGGAGGATACGCAGTATTTT

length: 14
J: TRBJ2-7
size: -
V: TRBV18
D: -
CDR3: CASSPPGTYYEQYF
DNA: TGTGCCAGCTCACCCCCTGGGACATACTACGAGCAGTACTTC

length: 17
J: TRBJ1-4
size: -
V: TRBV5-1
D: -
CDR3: CASSLSPPTSGGEKLFF
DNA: TGCGCCAGCAGCCTTTCTCCACCGACCTCAGGAGGGGAAAAACTGTTTTTT

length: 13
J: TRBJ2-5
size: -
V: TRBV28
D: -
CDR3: CASAPHGQETQYF
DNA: TGTGCCAGTGCCCCCCATGGTCAGGAGACCCAGTACTTC

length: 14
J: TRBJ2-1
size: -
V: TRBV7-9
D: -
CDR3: CASSLSVVAVWQFF
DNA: TGTGCCAGCAGCTTATCGGTAGTGGCTGTTTGGCAGTTCTTC

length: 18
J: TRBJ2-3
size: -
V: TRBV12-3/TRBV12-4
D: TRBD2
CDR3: CASSLWASGGGGTDTQYF
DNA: TGTGCCAGCAGTTTATGGGCTAGCGGGGGGGGTGGCACAGATACGCAGTATTTT

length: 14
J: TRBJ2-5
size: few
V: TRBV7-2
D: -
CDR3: CASSFRRGAETQYF
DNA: TGTGCCAGCAGCTTTCGACGGGGGGCGGAGACCCAGTACTTC

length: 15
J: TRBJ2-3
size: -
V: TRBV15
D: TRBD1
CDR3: CATSLDRERADMQYF
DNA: TGTGCCACCAGCCTGGACAGGGAAAGGGCAGATATGCAGTATTTT

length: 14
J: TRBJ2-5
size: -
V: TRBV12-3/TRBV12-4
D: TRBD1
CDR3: CASTVTGIQETQYF
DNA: TGTGCCAGCACAGTGACAGGGATCCAAGAGACCCAGTACTTC

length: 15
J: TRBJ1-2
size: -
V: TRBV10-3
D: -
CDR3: CAISEGRSSNYGYTF
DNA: TGTGCCATCAGTGAGGGCAGGTCTTCCAACTATGGCTACACCTTC

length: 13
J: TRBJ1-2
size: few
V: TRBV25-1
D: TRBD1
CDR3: CASSGTGLNGYTF
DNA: TGTGCCAGCAGTGGGACAGGGCTAAATGGCTACACCTTC